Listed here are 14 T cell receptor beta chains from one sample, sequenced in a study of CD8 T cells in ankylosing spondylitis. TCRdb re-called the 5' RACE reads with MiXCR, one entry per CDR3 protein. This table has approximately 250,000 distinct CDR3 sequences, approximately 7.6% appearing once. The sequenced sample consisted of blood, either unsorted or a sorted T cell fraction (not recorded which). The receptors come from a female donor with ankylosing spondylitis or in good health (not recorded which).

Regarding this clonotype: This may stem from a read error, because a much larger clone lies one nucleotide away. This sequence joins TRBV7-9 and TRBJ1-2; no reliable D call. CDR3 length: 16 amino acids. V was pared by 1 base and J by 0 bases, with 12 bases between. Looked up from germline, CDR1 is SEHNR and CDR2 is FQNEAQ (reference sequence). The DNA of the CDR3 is TGTGCCAGCAGCTTAGTAGTTGCCGTTTCTAACTATGGCTACACCTTC. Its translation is CASSLVVAVSNYGYTF.

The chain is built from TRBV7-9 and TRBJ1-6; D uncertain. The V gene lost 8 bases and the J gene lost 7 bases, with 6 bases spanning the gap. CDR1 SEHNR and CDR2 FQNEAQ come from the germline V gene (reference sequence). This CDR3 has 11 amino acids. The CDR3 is CASGSNSPLHF. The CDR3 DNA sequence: TGTGCCAGCGGGTCGAATTCACCCCTCCACTTT. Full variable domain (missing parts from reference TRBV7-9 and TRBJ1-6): DTGVSQNPRHKITKRGQNVTFRCDPISEHNRLYWYRQTLGQGPEFLTYFQNEAQLEKSRLLSDRFSAERPKGSFSTLEIQRTEQGDSAMYLCASGSNSPLHFGNGTRLTVT.

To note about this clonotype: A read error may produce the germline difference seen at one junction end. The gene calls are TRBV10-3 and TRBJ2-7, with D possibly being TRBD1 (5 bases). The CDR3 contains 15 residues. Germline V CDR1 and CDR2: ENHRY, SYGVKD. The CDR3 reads CAISPPQGASCEQYF. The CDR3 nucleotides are TGTGCCATCAGTCCACCCCAAGGGGCCTCCTGCGAGCAGTACTTC.

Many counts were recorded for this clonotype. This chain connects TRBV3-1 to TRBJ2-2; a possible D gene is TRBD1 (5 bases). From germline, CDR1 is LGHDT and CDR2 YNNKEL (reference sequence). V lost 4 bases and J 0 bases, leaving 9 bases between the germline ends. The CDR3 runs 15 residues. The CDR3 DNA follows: TGTGCCAGCAGCCGTGAGACAGCGAACACCGGGGAGCTGTTTTTT. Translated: CASSRETANTGELFF.

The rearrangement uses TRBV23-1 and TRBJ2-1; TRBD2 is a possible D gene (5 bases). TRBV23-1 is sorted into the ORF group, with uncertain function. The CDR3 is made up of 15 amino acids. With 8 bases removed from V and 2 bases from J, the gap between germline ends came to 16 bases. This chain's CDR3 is CASSGRVVTYNEQFF. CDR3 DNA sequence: TGCGCCAGCTCGGGAAGGGTGGTTACCTACAATGAGCAGTTCTTC.

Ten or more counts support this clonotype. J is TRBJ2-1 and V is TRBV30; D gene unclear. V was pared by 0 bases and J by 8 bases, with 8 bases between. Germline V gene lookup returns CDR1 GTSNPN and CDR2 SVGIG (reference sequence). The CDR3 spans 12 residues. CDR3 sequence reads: CAWSVGVDEQFF. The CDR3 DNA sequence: TGTGCCTGGAGTGTCGGAGTCGATGAGCAGTTCTTC.

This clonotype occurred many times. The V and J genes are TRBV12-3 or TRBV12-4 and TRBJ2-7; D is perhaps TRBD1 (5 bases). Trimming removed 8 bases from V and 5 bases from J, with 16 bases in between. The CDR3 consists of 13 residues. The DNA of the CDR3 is TGTGCCAGCCGCACGCAGGGAATGCACGAGCAGTACTTC. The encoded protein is CASRTQGMHEQYF.

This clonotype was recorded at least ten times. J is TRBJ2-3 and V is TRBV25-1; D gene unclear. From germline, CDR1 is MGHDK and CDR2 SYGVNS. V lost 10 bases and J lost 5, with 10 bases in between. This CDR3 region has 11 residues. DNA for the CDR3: TGTGCCACCGTGGTCCGAGATACGCAGTATTTT. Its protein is CATVVRDTQYF.

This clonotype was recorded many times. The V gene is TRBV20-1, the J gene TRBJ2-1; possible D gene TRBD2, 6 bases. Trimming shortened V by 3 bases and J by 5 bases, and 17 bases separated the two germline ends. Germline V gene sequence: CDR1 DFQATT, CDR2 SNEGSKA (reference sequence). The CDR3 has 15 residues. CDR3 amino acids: CSARGPGLPDNEQFF. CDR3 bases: TGCAGTGCTAGGGGGCCGGGACTCCCAGACAATGAGCAGTTCTTC.

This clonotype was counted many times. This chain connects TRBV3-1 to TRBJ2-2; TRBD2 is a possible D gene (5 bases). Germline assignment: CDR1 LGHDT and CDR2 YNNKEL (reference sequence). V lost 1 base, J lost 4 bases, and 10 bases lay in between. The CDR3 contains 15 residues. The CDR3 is CASSQAHRGTGELFF. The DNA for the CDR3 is TGTGCCAGCAGCCAAGCCCATCGGGGCACCGGGGAGCTGTTTTTT.

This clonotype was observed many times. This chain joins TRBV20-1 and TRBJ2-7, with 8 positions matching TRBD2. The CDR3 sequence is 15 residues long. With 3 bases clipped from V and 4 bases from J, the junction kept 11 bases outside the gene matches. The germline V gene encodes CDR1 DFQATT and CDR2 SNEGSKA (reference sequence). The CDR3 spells CSARGSGSGRYEQYF. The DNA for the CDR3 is TGCAGTGCTAGGGGCAGCGGGAGTGGGAGGTACGAGCAGTACTTC.

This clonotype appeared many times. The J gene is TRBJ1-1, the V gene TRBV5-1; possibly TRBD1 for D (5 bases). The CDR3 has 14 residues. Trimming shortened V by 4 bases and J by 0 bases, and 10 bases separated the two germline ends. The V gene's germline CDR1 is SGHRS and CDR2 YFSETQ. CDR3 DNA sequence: TGCGCCAGCAGCCGGGACGCTATGAACACTGAAGCTTTCTTT. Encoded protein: CASSRDAMNTEAFF.

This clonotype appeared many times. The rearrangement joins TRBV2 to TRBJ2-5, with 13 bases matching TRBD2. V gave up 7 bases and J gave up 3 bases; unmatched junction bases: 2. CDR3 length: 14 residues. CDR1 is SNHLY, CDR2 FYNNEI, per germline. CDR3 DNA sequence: TGTGCCAGCATTGGACTAGCGGGAGAAGAGACCCAGTACTTC. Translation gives CASIGLAGEETQYF.

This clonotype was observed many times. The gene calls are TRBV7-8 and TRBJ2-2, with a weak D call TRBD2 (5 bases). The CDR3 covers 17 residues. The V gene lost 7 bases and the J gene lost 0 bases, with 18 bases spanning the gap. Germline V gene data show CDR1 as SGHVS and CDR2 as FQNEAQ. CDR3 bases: TGTGCCAGCACCCACTCCCCGGACTCGGCGAACACCGGGGAGCTGTTTTTT. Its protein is CASTHSPDSANTGELFF. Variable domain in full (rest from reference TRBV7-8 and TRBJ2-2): GAGVSQSPRYKVAKRGQDVALRCDPISGHVSLFWYQQALGQGPEFLTYFQNEAQLDKSGLPSDRFFAERPEGSVSTLKIQRTQQEDSAVYLCASTHSPDSANTGELFFGEGSRLTVL.